This passage covers 10 T cell receptor beta chains from one sample sequenced in a study of Ad26.COV2.S vaccination and SARS-CoV-2 variants. Regarding treatment: roughly 19 received Ad26.COV2.S at low or high dose, single or two shots; roughly five received placebo; per-sample allocation not given. Sampling happened 63 days after the first vaccine or placebo injection. Libraries were prepared by immunoSEQ multiplex PCR; TCRdb keeps only in-frame clonotypes and omits some of them. The sample lists around 300,000 clones; 65% to 90% were seen once. Sample: peripheral blood, taken in a trial of Ad26.COV2.S vaccine versus placebo. Receptors originate from a person aged 18-60 years who received the Ad26.COV2.S COVID-19 vaccine or a placebo.

The chain has TRBV11-2 and TRBJ1-1, with TRBD1 identical over 8 bases. The CDR3 consists of 14 residues. The germline V gene encodes CDR1 SGHAT and CDR2 FQNNGV. Unmatched junction bases numbered 5, after V lost 4 bases and J lost 4 bases. The CDR3 is CASSSNRGGTEAFF. The CDR3 DNA follows: TGTGCCAGCAGCTCGAACAGGGGGGGCACTGAAGCTTTCTTT.

The chain joins TRBV19 to TRBJ1-2; possibly TRBD1 for D (5 bases). The germline V gene has CDR1 LNHDA and CDR2 SQIVND (reference sequence). The CDR3 contains 15 residues. Between the trimmed V and J ends, which lost 2 bases and 1 base, there was a span of 11 bases. DNA for the CDR3: TGTGCCAGTAGTATACGGCAGGGCGTTAACTATGGCTACACCTTC. This encodes CASSIRQGVNYGYTF. The entire variable domain, with the rest obtained from reference TRBV19 and TRBJ1-2, is as follows: DGGITQSPKYLFRKEGQNVTLSCEQNLNHDAMYWYRQDPGQGLRLIYYSQIVNDFQKGDIAEGYSVSREKKESFPLTVTSAQKNPTAFYLCASSIRQGVNYGYTFGSGTRLTVV.

The chain couples TRBV13 to TRBJ2-7; 12 nucleotides line up with TRBD2. CDR1 and CDR2 from the germline V gene are PRHDT and FYEKMQ (reference sequence). The CDR3 runs to 17 residues. The V and J ends lost 0 bases and 0 bases, in that order; junction bases with no gene match: 3. CDR3 bases: TGTGCCAGCAGCTTAGGGACTAGCGGGGGCAGCTCCTACGAGCAGTACTTC. This translates into CASSLGTSGGSSYEQYF.

The chain is built from TRBV6-5 and TRBJ2-7; D is perhaps TRBD1 (6 bases). This CDR3 contains 12 residues. The germline V gene has CDR1 MNHEY and CDR2 SVGAGI. Trimming took 4 bases from V and 5 from J, leaving 9 bases between them. The CDR3 region has the DNA TGTGCCAGCAGTTCACAGGGAGACGAGCAGTACTTC. It encodes CASSSQGDEQYF.

This clone appeared once. The chain recombines TRBV20-1 with TRBJ2-5; 7 bases line up with TRBD2. Germline V CDR1 and CDR2: DFQATT, SNEGSKA (reference sequence). Trimming took 3 bases from V and 4 from J; bases not matched to a gene: 11. This CDR3 is 15 amino acids long. DNA for the CDR3: TGCAGTGCTAGTCCGGGAGGAAGGGGCCTAGAGACCCAGTACTTC. As protein: CSASPGGRGLETQYF.

V usage is TRBV28 and J usage is TRBJ1-2; the D gene is possibly TRBD1 (5 bases). The CDR3 is 14 amino acids. Germline V lookup: CDR1 MDHEN, CDR2 SYDVKM. The V and J ends lost 6 bases and 5 bases respectively, with 16 bases between them. The DNA of the CDR3 is TGTGCCAGCAGGAAGGGGTTAGAGGGTTATGGCTACACCTTC. Its translation: CASRKGLEGYGYTF.

The chain employs TRBV24-1 and TRBJ2-1; possibly TRBD1 for D (6 bases). Germline-derived CDR1 and CDR2 are KGHDR and SFDVKD. The V end lost 2 bases, the J end lost 12 bases, and 13 bases lay between the germline ends. This CDR3 has 13 residues. The CDR3 reads CATSDSEIRGQFF. As DNA, the CDR3 is TGTGCCACCAGTGATTCCGAGATCAGGGGGCAGTTCTTC.

This clone was picked up a small number of times. V gene TRBV27 combines with J gene TRBJ1-2; TRBD1 aligns across 10 bases. J lost 3 bases, V lost 9 bases, and 7 bases had no gene match. Germline lookup yields CDR1 MNHEY and CDR2 SMNVEV (reference sequence). The CDR3 has 14 amino acids. The CDR3 DNA sequence: TGTGCCAGTTCGACAGGGGGCGCTTACTATGGCTACACCTTC. It specifies CASSTGGAYYGYTF.

The chain employs TRBV7-3 and TRBJ2-2; 10 bases fit TRBD2. This CDR3 has 17 amino acids. Looked up from germline, CDR1 is SGHTA and CDR2 is FQGTGA. The junction had 8 bases not matched to a gene; V was cut back by 1 base and J by 6 bases. The chain's CDR3 is CASSLNPSGRGAGELFF. In DNA form, the CDR3 reads TGTGCCAGCAGCTTAAATCCCAGCGGGAGGGGGGCCGGGGAGCTGTTTTTT.

The genes are TRBV7-2 and TRBJ1-4, with 9 bases identical to TRBD1. V lost 5 bases, J lost 7 bases, and 5 bases stayed unmatched. In germline, CDR1 is SGHTA, CDR2 FQGNSA. This CDR3 comprises 14 residues. The CDR3 DNA follows: TGTGCCAGCAGCCCAGACAGGGGGAGTGAAAAACTGTTTTTT. It translates to CASSPDRGSEKLFF. Full variable domain (rest looked up from reference TRBV7-2 and TRBJ1-4): GAGVSQSPSNKVTEKGKDVELRCDPISGHTALYWYRQSLGQGLEFLIYFQGNSAPDKSGLPSDRFSAERTGGSVSTLTIQRTQQEDSAVYLCASSPDRGSEKLFFGSGTQLSVL.